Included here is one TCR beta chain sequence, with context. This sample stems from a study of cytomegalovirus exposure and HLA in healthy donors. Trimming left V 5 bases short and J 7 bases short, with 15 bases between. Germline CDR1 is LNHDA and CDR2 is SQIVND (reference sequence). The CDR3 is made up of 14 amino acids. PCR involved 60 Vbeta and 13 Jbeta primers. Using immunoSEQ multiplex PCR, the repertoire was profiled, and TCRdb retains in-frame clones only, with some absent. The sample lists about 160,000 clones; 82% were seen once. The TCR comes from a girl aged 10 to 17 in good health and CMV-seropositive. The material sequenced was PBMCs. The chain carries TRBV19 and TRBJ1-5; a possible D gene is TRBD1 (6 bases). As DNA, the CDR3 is TGTGCCAGTAGTGCACAAACAGGGATACAGCCCCAGCATTTT. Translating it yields CASSAQTGIQPQHF.